The source of this T cell receptor beta chain is a study of blood T cell repertoires in COVID-19. TCRdb's copy holds only in-frame clones and misses some; the assay was immunoSEQ multiplex PCR. This sample has 430,000 or so clones; roughly 90% occur once, and the top ten carry around 0.92%. The sample consisted of peripheral blood. This receptor was identified in a young man with COVID-19, enrolled during active disease.

This CDR3 reads CASSPPTGQGIYEQYF. CDR3 DNA sequence: TGTGCCAGCTCACCACCTACCGGACAGGGTATCTACGAGCAGTACTTC. This chain connects TRBV18 to TRBJ2-7, with 8 bases fitting TRBD1. Germline assignment: CDR1 KGHSH and CDR2 LQKENI. The CDR3 is 16 residues long. Germline trimming cut 0 bases from V and 3 bases from J; bases unmatched to any gene: 7.